Shown below are 4 T cell receptor beta chains from a single sample sequenced in a study of T cell repertoires in cytomegalovirus infection. Their recognized antigens are unknown. TCRdb independently ran MiXCR on the reads; one entry per CDR3 protein. The sample shows about 350,000 distinct CDR3 sequences, about 35% of them seen only once. The specimen comprised cultured PBMCs, sampled from culture after CMV antigen stimulation. These receptors came from a human donor in good health (CMV status not recorded). Some clones in this sample may be carry-over from other donors' samples.

This clonotype has more than one count but fewer than ten. The rearrangement uses TRBV7-2 and TRBJ1-2, with D possibly matching TRBD1 (5 bases). The CDR3 sequence is 12 residues long. V was shortened by 6 bases and J by 2 bases, with 7 bases between the two germline ends. Per the germline V gene, CDR1 is SGHTA and CDR2 is FQGNSA. CDR3 residues: CASRDMNYGYTF. The CDR3 DNA sequence: TGTGCCAGCAGGGACATGAACTATGGCTACACCTTC.

This clonotype was seen a few times. The V gene is TRBV19, the J gene TRBJ1-3; TRBD1 aligns across 8 bases. Germline trimming cut 6 bases from V and 0 bases from J; bases unmatched to any gene: 10. Germline values: CDR1 LNHDA, CDR2 SQIVND (reference sequence). The CDR3 runs 17 residues. The CDR3 region is CASSRRQGISSGNTIYF. The CDR3 region has the DNA TGTGCCAGTAGCCGCCGACAGGGGATATCCTCTGGAAACACCATATATTTT.

The chain has TRBV7-8 and TRBJ2-2, with D perhaps TRBD2 (5 bases). CDR1 SGHVS and CDR2 FQNEAQ come from the germline V gene. This CDR3 is built from 15 residues. The V end lost 5 bases, the J end lost 4 bases, and 14 bases lay between the germline ends. In DNA form, the CDR3 reads TGTGCCAGCAGCCAAAGCGGTTCACTCACCGGGGAGCTGTTTTTT. Encoded protein: CASSQSGSLTGELFF.

The sample holds a few counts of this clonotype. The chain has TRBV4-1 and TRBJ2-7; D call uncertain. V lost 4 bases to trimming and J lost 0 bases, with 10 bases between them. The length of the CDR3 is 14 residues. Germline loops: CDR1 MGHRA, CDR2 YSYEKL. This CDR3 reads CASSLRDGSYEQYF. CDR3 nucleotides: TGCGCCAGCAGCCTGCGCGACGGCTCCTACGAGCAGTACTTC.